Listed here is a single T cell receptor (beta chain). Its antigen remains unknown. Use of 60 Vbeta and 13 Jbeta primers characterized the PCR. Sequencing was performed with immunoSEQ multiplex PCR; in TCRdb, only in-frame clones are kept and a portion is missing. This table has roughly 95,000 clones, roughly four fifths appearing once. The CDR3 consists of 16 residues. Looked up from germline, CDR1 is SGHDN and CDR2 is FVKESK. Trimming shortened V by 4 bases and J by 4 bases, and 14 bases separated the two germline ends. This specimen belongs to a study of cytomegalovirus exposure and HLA in healthy donors. General study findings and limits: Previous analysis showed most TCR beta V segments were productive about 90% or about 30% of the time. Cytomegalovirus association was assigned to more than 150 TCR beta chains. Available immune exposure information was restricted to CMV serostatus only.

The V and J genes are TRBV14 and TRBJ2-6, with D possibly matching TRBD2 (5 bases). The material sequenced was PBMCs. The source of this sequence is a man in his thirties or forties in good health and CMV-seropositive. The CDR3 nucleotides are TGTGCCAGCAGCCTCGGACTCGTGGCGGGGGCCAACGTCCTGACTTTC. Its protein product is CASSLGLVAGANVLTF.